The rows below give T cell receptor beta chains drawn from one sample of a study of blood T cell repertoires in COVID-19. Only in-frame clones appear in the TCRdb table, and some are missing; sequencing was by immunoSEQ multiplex PCR. The sample has roughly 13,000 clones; around 78% are singletons. The sequenced material came from peripheral blood. The receptors stem from a human donor in a cohort sampled during active COVID-19. Each CDR3 is given with its conserved first and last residue. A D gene is named only where the DNA matches it firmly. A row's size may be missing; if present it is once, few, many or a size class.

TRBV5-1,-,TRBJ1-1,-,CASSLWGPNTEAFF,TGCGCCAGCAGCTTGTGGGGCCCGAACACTGAAGCTTTCTTT
TRBV4-3,few,TRBJ2-7,-,CASSQDLGSIYEQYF,TGCGCCAGCAGCCAAGATCTGGGCAGCATCTACGAGCAGTACTTC
TRBV28,medium-sized,TRBJ1-2,-,CASSSQGRRYGYTF,TGTGCCAGCAGTTCTCAGGGGCGTCGGTATGGCTACACCTTC
TRBV4-3,once,TRBJ1-4,TRBD1,CASSQDSQKTGGYEKLFF,TGCGCCAGCAGCCAAGATAGCCAAAAGACAGGGGGATATGAAAAACTGTTTTTT
TRBV25-1,-,TRBJ1-1,TRBD1,CASSVPGQGSEAFF,TGTGCCAGCAGTGTTCCGGGACAGGGATCTGAAGCTTTCTTT
TRBV6-5,-,TRBJ2-7,-,CASSAGRSYEQYF,TGTGCCAGCAGCGCGGGGCGCTCCTACGAGCAGTACTTC
TRBV3-1/TRBV3-2,-,TRBJ2-7,-,CASSLLHAQQYF,TGTGCCAGCAGCCTCCTTCACGCGCAGCAGTACTTC
TRBV6-6,once,TRBJ1-2,-,CASSYAGGSYGYTF,TGTGCCAGCAGTTACGCCGGGGGTAGCTATGGCTACACCTTC
TRBV6-5,-,TRBJ1-4,TRBD1,CASSLRTGLVEKLFF,TGTGCCAGCAGCCTGAGGACAGGGTTGGTTGAAAAACTGTTTTTT
TRBV30,-,TRBJ1-5,-,CAWSGYGLQPQHF,TGTGCCTGGAGTGGATACGGTCTGCAGCCCCAGCATTTT
TRBV19,few,TRBJ1-5,-,CASSIGRGMDQPQHF,TGTGCCAGTAGTATAGGCAGGGGAATGGATCAGCCCCAGCATTTT
TRBV30,-,TRBJ2-1,-,CAWSRGQTTNEQFF,TGTGCCTGGAGCAGAGGTCAGACGACCAATGAGCAGTTCTTC
TRBV6-5,once,TRBJ1-5,-,CASSSRGWSNQPQHF,TGTGCCAGCAGTTCAAGGGGTTGGAGCAATCAGCCCCAGCATTTT
TRBV7-9,-,TRBJ2-7,TRBD2,CASSPPFRGGNEQYF,TGTGCCAGCAGCCCGCCCTTTCGGGGGGGAAACGAGCAGTACTTC
TRBV5-4,once,TRBJ2-7,TRBD2,CASSLTGGPYEQYF,TGTGCCAGCAGCTTGACGGGGGGGCCCTACGAGCAGTACTTC
TRBV29-1,-,TRBJ1-1,-,CSSSGGSFTEAFF,TGCAGCTCCTCGGGGGGAAGTTTCACTGAAGCTTTCTTT
TRBV18,-,TRBJ1-5,-,CASSPGVSNQPQHF,TGTGCCAGCTCACCAGGAGTGAGCAATCAGCCCCAGCATTTT
TRBV5-4,-,TRBJ2-7,-,CASSLTTGTYEQYF,TGTGCCAGCAGCTTGACTACAGGAACCTACGAGCAGTACTTC
TRBV20-1,-,TRBJ1-2,TRBD1,CSASGATGNYGYTF,TGCAGTGCTAGTGGGGCGACAGGGAACTATGGCTACACCTTC
TRBV7-9,-,TRBJ1-1,-,CASSWTARSDTEAFF,TGTGCCAGCAGCTGGACAGCCAGGTCGGACACTGAAGCTTTCTTT
TRBV25-1,few,TRBJ1-1,TRBD1,CASSVQGLNTEAFF,TGTGCCAGCAGTGTACAGGGGCTGAACACTGAAGCTTTCTTT
TRBV15,-,TRBJ1-1,-,CATSRESGMNTEAFF,TGTGCCACCAGCAGAGAATCAGGGATGAACACTGAAGCTTTCTTT
TRBV7-8,-,TRBJ2-7,-,CASSPSSYEQYF,TGTGCCAGCAGCCCGAGCTCCTACGAGCAGTACTTC
TRBV30,few,TRBJ2-3,-,CAWSEAGDTQYF,TGTGCCTGGAGTGAGGCGGGAGATACGCAGTATTTT
TRBV11-2,-,TRBJ1-1,TRBD1,CASSPQGASWSEAFF,TGTGCCAGCAGCCCACAGGGGGCGTCCTGGTCTGAAGCTTTCTTT
TRBV2,-,TRBJ1-2,-,CASSVGSPGYGYTF,TGTGCCAGCAGTGTGGGTTCCCCCGGGTATGGCTACACCTTC
TRBV11-2,few,TRBJ1-6,TRBD1,CASSPDRGGSPLHF,TGTGCCAGCAGCCCGGACAGGGGTGGTTCACCCCTCCACTTT
TRBV19,-,TRBJ1-1,TRBD1,CASNRGYRGNTEAFF,TGTGCCAGTAACCGGGGATACAGGGGGAACACTGAAGCTTTCTTT
TRBV6-5,medium-sized,TRBJ1-1,-,CASSSRMNTEAFF,TGTGCCAGCAGTTCCAGAATGAACACTGAAGCTTTCTTT
TRBV18,once,TRBJ2-3,TRBD1,CASSAEDRLGDTQYF,TGTGCCAGCTCAGCGGAGGACAGGCTCGGAGATACGCAGTATTTT
TRBV7-9,-,TRBJ2-5,-,CASNRDTQETQYF,TGTGCCAGCAACCGTGACACCCAAGAGACCCAGTACTTC
TRBV2,-,TRBJ2-7,-,CASSEARSSGQYF,TGTGCCAGCAGTGAAGCGCGGAGCTCGGGGCAGTACTTC
TRBV11-2,-,TRBJ2-3,-,CASSLVTVSDTQYF,TGTGCCAGCAGCTTAGTTACAGTGTCAGATACGCAGTATTTT
TRBV5-4,-,TRBJ1-1,TRBD1,CASSSYRGDTEAFF,TGTGCCAGCAGTTCCTACAGGGGAGACACTGAAGCTTTCTTT
TRBV19,few,TRBJ1-1,-,CASSKRTVLTVMNTEAFF,TGTGCCAGTAGTAAAAGGACAGTATTAACTGTCATGAACACTGAAGCTTTCTTT
TRBV18,-,TRBJ1-6,TRBD1,CASSLDRYNSPLHF,TGTGCCAGCTCGCTGGACAGGTATAATTCACCCCTCCACTTT
TRBV6-5,-,TRBJ2-1,TRBD1,CASSYWDRGRNEQFF,TGTGCCAGCAGTTACTGGGACAGGGGAAGGAATGAGCAGTTCTTC
TRBV5-1,-,TRBJ1-4,TRBD1,CASSTRQKGANEKLFF,TGCGCCAGCAGCACCCGACAGAAGGGGGCCAATGAAAAACTGTTTTTT
TRBV6-6,-,TRBJ2-5,-,CASSYGGNQETQYF,TGTGCCAGCAGTTATGGAGGGAACCAAGAGACCCAGTACTTC
TRBV11-1,-,TRBJ1-1,TRBD1,CASRDRAPGADEAFF,TGTGCCAGCAGAGACAGGGCCCCAGGGGCGGATGAAGCTTTCTTT
TRBV19,-,TRBJ1-2,TRBD1,CASSPTRGGTGSYGYTF,TGTGCCAGTAGCCCGACGCGGGGAGGGACAGGGAGCTATGGCTACACCTTC
TRBV24-1,-,TRBJ2-1,TRBD2,CATSVAGEGKDEQFF,TGTGCCACCAGTGTGGCGGGGGAGGGTAAGGATGAGCAGTTCTTC
TRBV7-2,-,TRBJ2-4,TRBD1,CASSLDRGDIQYF,TGTGCCAGCAGCTTAGACAGGGGGGACATTCAGTACTTC
TRBV11-2,-,TRBJ2-2,-,CASSLDRQGRLFF,TGTGCCAGCAGCTTAGATCGGCAGGGTCGGCTGTTTTTT
TRBV12-3/TRBV12-4,few,TRBJ1-2,-,CASSYGTSYGYTF,TGTGCCAGCAGTTACGGGACAAGCTATGGCTACACCTTC
TRBV7-2,-,TRBJ2-2,TRBD1,CASSFRTGVLPGELFF,TGTGCCAGCAGCTTTCGGACAGGGGTGTTGCCCGGGGAGCTGTTTTTT
TRBV5-4,-,TRBJ1-1,TRBD1,CASSWGQGDTEAFF,TGTGCCAGCAGCTGGGGACAGGGGGACACTGAAGCTTTCTTT
TRBV28,-,TRBJ1-5,-,CASSLENQPQHF,TGTGCCAGCAGTTTAGAGAATCAGCCCCAGCATTTT
TRBV6-2/TRBV6-3,few,TRBJ1-1,-,CASSSLLIGGAFF,TGTGCCAGCAGTTCCCTATTAATAGGCGGAGCTTTCTTT
TRBV5-1,-,TRBJ1-1,TRBD1,CASSLQGGGTEAFF,TGCGCCAGCAGCTTGCAGGGGGGAGGAACTGAAGCTTTCTTT
TRBV18,-,TRBJ1-5,-,CASSRTTNQPQHF,TGTGCCAGCTCAAGGACAACGAATCAGCCCCAGCATTTT
TRBV5-1,-,TRBJ1-1,-,CASSFSEDTEAFF,TGCGCCAGCAGCTTCAGTGAGGACACTGAAGCTTTCTTT
TRBV7-9,-,TRBJ2-2,TRBD2,CASSPRSGGQGTGELFF,TGTGCCAGCAGCCCCCGTAGCGGGGGGCAGGGCACCGGGGAGCTGTTTTTT